Given below is one T cell receptor beta chain in context. Its antigen is unknown. Germline V CDR1 and CDR2: MDHEN, SYDVKM. The CDR3 has 11 amino acids. V was clipped by 4 bases and J by 6 bases, with 7 bases between them. Next came a second PCR, run for about 7 to 11 cycles, which used a sample-barcoded 5' primer along with a J-beta primer mix. TCRdb redid the calling of the 5' RACE reads with MiXCR, one entry per CDR3 protein. This table holds some 1.8 million distinct CDR3 sequences, 39% found once. This record comes from a study of blood T cells in healthy people across ages. Regarding the study as a whole: Diversity estimates from one million T cells were considered underestimates.

Sample donors were healthy Caucasian individuals that came from Russia, aged roughly 6 to 100. Peripheral blood was drawn, roughly 10 milliliters per donor. Samples each yielded at least 6 micrograms of total RNA. The TCR was taken from a human donor in good health. Sequences were obtained from blood. The J gene is TRBJ2-7, the V gene TRBV28, with D tentatively TRBD2 (6 bases). CDR3 in amino acids: CASSSSVEQYF. The CDR3 region has the DNA TGTGCCAGCAGTTCTAGCGTCGAGCAGTACTTC.